This TCR beta chain was sequenced for a study of blood T cell repertoires in COVID-19. The data were produced by immunoSEQ multiplex PCR, yet TCRdb's version contains in-frame clones alone and is incomplete. Counted here are about 150,000 clones, 75% to 85% occurring once; the ten biggest clones make up roughly 5.1%. The germline CDR1 and CDR2 sequences are MNHNS and SASEGT. The CDR3 is 15 amino acids. Trimming cost V 0 bases and J 5 bases; bases outside gene matches: 4. This clone appeared once. The TCR originated in a woman aged 70-85 years with COVID-19, enrolled during active disease. The sequencing input was peripheral blood. This chain connects TRBV6-1 to TRBJ2-7; the match to TRBD2 covers 10 bases. This CDR3 is CASSEAGLAFHEQYF. DNA for the CDR3: TGTGCCAGCAGTGAAGCGGGACTAGCGTTCCACGAGCAGTACTTC.